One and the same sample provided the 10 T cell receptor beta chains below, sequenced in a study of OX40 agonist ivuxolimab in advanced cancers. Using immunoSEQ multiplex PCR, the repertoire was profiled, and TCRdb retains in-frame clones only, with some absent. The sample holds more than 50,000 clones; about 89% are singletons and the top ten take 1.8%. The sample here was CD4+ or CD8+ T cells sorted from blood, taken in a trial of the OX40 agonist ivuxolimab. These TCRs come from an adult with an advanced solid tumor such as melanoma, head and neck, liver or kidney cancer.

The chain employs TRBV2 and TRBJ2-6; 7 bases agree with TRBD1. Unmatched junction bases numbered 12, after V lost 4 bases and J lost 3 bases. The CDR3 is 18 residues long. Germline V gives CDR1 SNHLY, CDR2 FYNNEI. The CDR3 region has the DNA TGTGCCAGCAGTGGGACAGGCAGTCGGAGTAGTGGGGCCAACGTCCTGACTTTC. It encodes CASSGTGSRSSGANVLTF.

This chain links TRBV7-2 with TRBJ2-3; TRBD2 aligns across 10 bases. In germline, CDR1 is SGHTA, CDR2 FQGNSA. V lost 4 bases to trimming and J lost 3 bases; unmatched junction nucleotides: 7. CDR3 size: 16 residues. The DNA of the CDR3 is TGTGCCAGCAGCTCCCCTAGCGGGAGTAGGACAGATACGCAGTATTTT. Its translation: CASSSPSGSRTDTQYF.

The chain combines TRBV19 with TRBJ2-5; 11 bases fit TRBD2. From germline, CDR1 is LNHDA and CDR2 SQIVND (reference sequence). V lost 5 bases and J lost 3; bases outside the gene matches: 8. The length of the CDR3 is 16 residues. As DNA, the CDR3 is TGTGCCAGTAGTCTCGGTAGCGGGAGGGCGGAAGAGACCCAGTACTTC. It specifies CASSLGSGRAEETQYF.

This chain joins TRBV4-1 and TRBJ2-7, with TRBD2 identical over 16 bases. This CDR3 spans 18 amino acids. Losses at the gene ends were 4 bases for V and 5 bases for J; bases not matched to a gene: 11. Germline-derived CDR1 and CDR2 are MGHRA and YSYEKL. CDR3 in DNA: TGCGCCAGCAGCCGAGCTCCCGGGACTAGCGGGAGGGCCGACGAGCAGTACTTC. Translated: CASSRAPGTSGRADEQYF.

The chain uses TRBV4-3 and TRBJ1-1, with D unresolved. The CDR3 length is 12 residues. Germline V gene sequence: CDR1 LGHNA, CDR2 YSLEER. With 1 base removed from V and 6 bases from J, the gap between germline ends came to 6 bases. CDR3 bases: TGCGCCAGCAGCCAAGCCGGGGCTGAAGCTTTCTTT. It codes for CASSQAGAEAFF.

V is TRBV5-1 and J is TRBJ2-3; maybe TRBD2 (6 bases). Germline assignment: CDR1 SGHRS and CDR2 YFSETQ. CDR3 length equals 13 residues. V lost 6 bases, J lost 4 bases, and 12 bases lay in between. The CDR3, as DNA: TGCGCCAGCAAGGCGGAGGGCGCAGATACGCAGTATTTT. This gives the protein CASKAEGADTQYF.

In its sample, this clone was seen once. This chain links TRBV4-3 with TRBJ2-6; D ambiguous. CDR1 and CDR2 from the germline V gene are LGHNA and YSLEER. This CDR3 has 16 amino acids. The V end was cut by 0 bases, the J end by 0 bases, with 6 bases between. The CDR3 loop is CASSQDRASGANVLTF. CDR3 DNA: TGCGCCAGCAGCCAAGATCGGGCCTCTGGGGCCAACGTCCTGACTTTC.

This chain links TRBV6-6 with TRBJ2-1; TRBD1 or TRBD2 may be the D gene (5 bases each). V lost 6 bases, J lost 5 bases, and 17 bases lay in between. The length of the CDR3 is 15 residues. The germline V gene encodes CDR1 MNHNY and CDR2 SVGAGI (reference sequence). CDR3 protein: CASRSSGSSNNEQFF. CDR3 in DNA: TGTGCCAGCAGATCCTCAGGGAGCTCTAACAATGAGCAGTTCTTC.

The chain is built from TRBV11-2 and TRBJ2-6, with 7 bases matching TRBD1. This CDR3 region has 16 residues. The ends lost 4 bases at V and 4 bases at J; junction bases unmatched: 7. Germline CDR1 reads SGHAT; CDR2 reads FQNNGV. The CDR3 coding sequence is TGTGCCAGCAGCTCCGGACAGGCTTTCGGGGCCAACGTCCTGACTTTC. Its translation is CASSSGQAFGANVLTF.

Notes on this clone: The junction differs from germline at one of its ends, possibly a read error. CDR3 residues: CASSQGRAASYEQYF. The CDR3 region has the DNA TGCGCCAGCAGCCAGGGCAGGGCCGCCTCCTACGAGCAGTACTTC. The chain recombines TRBV7-2 with TRBJ2-7, with TRBD1 as a possible D gene (5 bases). Looked up from germline, CDR1 is SGHTA and CDR2 is FQGNSA. This CDR3 has 15 residues.